This TCR beta chain originates from a study of cytomegalovirus exposure and HLA in healthy donors. With respect to this clone: Antigen specificity is unknown.

Generated by immunoSEQ multiplex PCR, the TCRdb table keeps only in-frame clones and is missing some. This sample yields over 200,000 clones, of which almost 90% are seen a single time; about 2.7% belongs to the top ten. In germline, CDR1 is MNHEY, CDR2 SMNVEV (reference sequence). V was clipped by 4 bases and J by 4 bases, with 8 bases between them. CDR3 length: 13 amino acids. Study-level results: The study labeled around 160 TCR beta chains cytomegalovirus-associated. In the 120 or so validation repertoires, approximately 94% of cluster scores exceeded 0, per a later analysis. Accounts indicate the classifier identified cytomegalovirus status with strong specificity and sensitivity.

The source of this sequence is a woman in her late teens or twenties in good health and CMV-seronegative. The specimen sequenced was PBMCs. The chain couples TRBV27 to TRBJ1-5; maybe TRBD1 (6 bases). The CDR3 DNA sequence: TGTGCCAGCAGTTACAGGGAGAATCAGCCCCAGCATTTT. Amino acid sequence: CASSYRENQPQHF.